The 21 T cell receptor beta chains listed next were all sequenced from one sample in a study of monozygotic twins with inflammatory bowel disease. TCRdb re-called the 5' RACE reads; every CDR3 protein appears as one record, without DNA. The specimen's table records about 85,000 distinct CDR3 sequences. The sequenced sample was blood. The receptors derive from a human donor with ulcerative colitis or Crohn's disease, or a healthy co-twin of an affected twin (not recorded which).

This sequence joins TRBV15 and TRBJ2-2; TCRdb picks TRBD1, but there is no DNA to check that call. Germline V gene data show CDR1 as LNHNV and CDR2 as YYDKDF (reference sequence). The CDR3 contains 14 residues. The CDR3 loop is CATRRGGGRGELFF.

The chain has TRBV3-1 and TRBJ2-5. Per the germline V gene, CDR1 is LGHDT and CDR2 is YNNKEL (reference sequence). The CDR3 has 16 residues. CDR3 sequence reads: CASSPRHGDDQETQYF.

This chain joins TRBV10-3 and TRBJ2-3; with no DNA, the TCRdb D assignment of TRBD2 cannot be verified. Germline CDR1 and CDR2: ENHRY and SYGVKD. CDR3 length equals 15 residues. The CDR3 reads CAISESGGDTDTQYF.

The chain links TRBV11-2 to TRBJ1-2. The CDR3 has 15 amino acids. Germline V gene lookup returns CDR1 SGHAT and CDR2 FQNNGV. The CDR3 region is CASSLDPSGYYGYTF.

V is TRBV9 and J is TRBJ2-7. The CDR3 runs to 14 residues. Per the germline V gene, CDR1 is SGDLS and CDR2 is YYNGEE. CDR3 sequence reads: CASSGGQNSYEQYF.

The rearrangement links TRBV7-2 to TRBJ1-4; TCRdb's D call, TRBD1, is unchecked because there is no DNA. CDR3 size: 16 residues. CDR1 and CDR2 (germline): SGHTA, FQGNSA. The CDR3 spells CASSQFGNGMNEKLFF.

This clonotype is large (0.1 to 1%) by frequency. The chain combines TRBV6-5 with TRBJ2-5; TCRdb designates TRBD1, a call that cannot be tested without DNA. The CDR3 runs 14 residues. The germline V gene has CDR1 MNHEY and CDR2 SVGAGI. The CDR3: CASSLGQNQETQYF.

The chain couples TRBV12-3 or TRBV12-4 to TRBJ2-7; TCRdb's assignment of TRBD1 cannot be checked, as there is no DNA. CDR3 size: 11 residues. The CDR3 loop is CASSPAGEQYF.

The chain links TRBV7-9 to TRBJ1-1; TCRdb picks TRBD1, but there is no DNA to check that call. The germline V gene encodes CDR1 SEHNR and CDR2 FQNEAQ (reference sequence). The CDR3 covers 16 residues. The CDR3: CASSPFVGDLNTEAFF.

This chain links TRBV7-9 with TRBJ1-2; TCRdb names TRBD1, which stays unverified in the absence of DNA. The CDR3 runs to 16 residues. CDR1 is SEHNR, CDR2 FQNEAQ, per germline (reference sequence). CDR3 amino acids: CASSPPVGGKDYGYTF.

The chain links TRBV29-1 to TRBJ2-1; the TCRdb call, TRBD1, lacks DNA for checking. This CDR3 contains 14 residues. CDR1 is SQVTM, CDR2 ANQGSEA, per germline. The CDR3: CSVPDGTDLNEQFF.

This sequence joins TRBV5-5 and TRBJ2-7; TCRdb selects TRBD1, and the lack of DNA leaves this call unchecked. Germline CDR1 is SGHKS and CDR2 is YYEKEE (reference sequence). This CDR3 is 15 amino acids long. The CDR3 sequence: CASSSLGGLLYEQYF.

V and J are TRBV20-1 and TRBJ2-1; the D gene TCRdb calls, TRBD1, cannot be checked with no DNA. CDR1 DFQATT and CDR2 SNEGSKA come from the germline V gene (reference sequence). The CDR3 is 11 residues long. CDR3 in amino acids: CSVLGRESQFF.

The V gene is TRBV5-1, the J gene TRBJ2-3; the TCRdb call, TRBD2, lacks DNA for checking. Germline V gene lookup returns CDR1 SGHRS and CDR2 YFSETQ. The CDR3 covers 18 residues. This CDR3 reads CASSSPPWRGAGTDTQYF.

V and J are TRBV12-3 or TRBV12-4 and TRBJ2-7; TCRdb's D call, TRBD1, is unchecked because there is no DNA. This CDR3 is 14 amino acids long. The CDR3 reads CASSSSPVGYEQYF.

The V call is TRBV20-1, the J call TRBJ1-1. The CDR3 is made up of 13 amino acids. Germline values: CDR1 DFQATT, CDR2 SNEGSKA (reference sequence). The CDR3: CSARAYKNTEAFF.

The chain employs TRBV5-6 and TRBJ1-5. The CDR3 contains 16 residues. Germline values: CDR1 SGHDT, CDR2 YYEEEE. CDR3: CASSLSQGGLRQPQHF.

The V and J genes are TRBV5-1 and TRBJ2-5; TCRdb designates TRBD2, a call that cannot be tested without DNA. The germline V gene encodes CDR1 SGHRS and CDR2 YFSETQ. CDR3 length: 14 amino acids. This CDR3 reads CASSTGGPEETQYF.

This rearrangement joins TRBV27 to TRBJ1-1. Germline V gene lookup returns CDR1 MNHEY and CDR2 SMNVEV (reference sequence). The CDR3 sequence is 15 residues long. CDR3 residues: CASSLSSGSNTEAFF.

The chain carries TRBV7-6 and TRBJ2-7. Germline values: CDR1 SGHVS, CDR2 FNYEAQ. This CDR3 comprises 12 residues. This CDR3 is CASSSNSYEQYF.

The gene calls are TRBV11-2 and TRBJ2-3; TCRdb reports TRBD2, a call that lacks DNA to check it against. The CDR3 spans 17 residues. Germline V gene data show CDR1 as SGHAT and CDR2 as FQNNGV. This CDR3 is CASSRAPSGGAGDTQYF.